The rows below give T cell receptor beta chains drawn from one sample of a study of CD8+CD57+ T cells in acquired aplastic anemia. Each CDR3 protein gets one entry after TCRdb re-called the reads with MiXCR. Found here are 160,000 or so distinct CDR3 sequences, more than 45% of them singletons; the top ten hold 3% to 4%. The sequenced sample was sorted CD4+, CD8+, or CD8+CD57+ T cells (not recorded which) from PBMCs. The source of these receptors is a human donor with aplastic anemia. Each CDR3 is given with its conserved first and last residue. A D gene is named only where the DNA matches it firmly. Clone size, where shown, is once, few, many, or a class for clones that have expanded.

>many|TRBJ1-2|TRBD1|TRBV2
TGTGCCAGCAGGGGGACAGGGGGCATAGGTGGCTACACCTTC
CASRGTGGIGGYTF
>many|TRBJ1-5|TRBD1|TRBV7-8
TGTGCCAGCAGCTTATTCTACCAGGGGGGACAGCCCCAGCATTTT
CASSLFYQGGQPQHF
>many|TRBJ2-2|NA|TRBV7-3
TGTGCCAGCAGCTTATTCGGGGGCCCAGACACCGGGGAGCTGTTTTTT
CASSLFGGPDTGELFF
>many|TRBJ2-5|NA|TRBV29-1
TGCAGCGTTGCAACAGCTATCCAAGAGACCCAGTACTTC
CSVATAIQETQYF
>NA|TRBJ1-2|NA|TRBV24-1
TGTGCCACCAGTGGGGCAGTAAACTATGGCTACACCTTC
CATSGAVNYGYTF
>NA|TRBJ1-4|NA|TRBV6-2/TRBV6-3
TGTGCCAGCAGTATTGTGGGGACGGGCTCGGAAAAACTGTTTTTT
CASSIVGTGSEKLFF
>NA|TRBJ2-6|NA|TRBV19
TGTGCCAGTACCGCGGACTTCCGCCTGTCTCAGGGGGCCAACGTCCTGACTTTC
CASTADFRLSQGANVLTF
>NA|TRBJ2-3|TRBD2|TRBV2
TGTGCCAGCAGCTCGAGCGGGGGTATCACAGATACGCAGTATTTT
CASSSSGGITDTQYF
>NA|TRBJ2-7|NA|TRBV5-1
TGCGCCAGCAGCTTGTCGGGAACTGGAACCTACGAGCAGTACTTC
CASSLSGTGTYEQYF
>NA|TRBJ1-1|NA|TRBV19
TGTGCCGTTCAGAGGATGGACACTGAAGCTTTCTTT
CAVQRMDTEAFF
>NA|TRBJ1-1|NA|TRBV2
TGTGCCAGCATGCTGGGGAGGGCTGAAGCTTTCTTT
CASMLGRAEAFF
>many|TRBJ2-2|TRBD2|TRBV5-6
TGTGCCAGCAGCTTGACAGCGGGAGGGCCCATAGTCGGGGAGCTGTTTTTT
CASSLTAGGPIVGELFF
>many|TRBJ1-5|TRBD1|TRBV24-1
TGTGCCACCAGTGACCGGACAGGGGACAATCAGCCCCAGCATTTT
CATSDRTGDNQPQHF
>NA|TRBJ2-5|TRBD1|TRBV6-2/TRBV6-3
TGTGCCAGCAGTCCCCGCCGGACAGGGCAAGAGACCCAGTACTTC
CASSPRRTGQETQYF
>NA|TRBJ2-7|NA|TRBV25-1
TGTGCCAGCAGTGGACGGACGAACTCCTACGAGCAGTACTTC
CASSGRTNSYEQYF
>NA|TRBJ2-2|NA|TRBV19
TGTGCCAGTAGCCTCCTAGGATTGGGCGCCGGGGAGCTGTTTTTT
CASSLLGLGAGELFF
>NA|TRBJ2-1|NA|TRBV29-1
TGCAGCGTTGAAGCCCAGGATCCCGGGAGCTCCTACAATGAGCAGTTCTTC
CSVEAQDPGSSYNEQFF
>many|TRBJ1-5|NA|TRBV19
TGTGCCAGTAGTATAGGAAACTCGGCGACGCCCCAGCATTTT
CASSIGNSATPQHF
>NA|TRBJ2-2|TRBD1|TRBV3-1
TGTGCCAGCAGCCACTCCGGGACAGGGGAGGTCGGGGAGCTGTTTTTT
CASSHSGTGEVGELFF
>many|TRBJ1-6|NA|TRBV27
TGTGCCAGCAGTATGGTGGGTAATTCACCCCTCCACTTT
CASSMVGNSPLHF
>many|TRBJ1-1|NA|TRBV7-9
TGTGCCAGCAGCTTACAGGAGAACACTGAAGCTTTCTTT
CASSLQENTEAFF
>NA|TRBJ1-1|NA|TRBV19
TGTGCCAGTAGTATAGTCTCCAAGGGGGGGAGGACTGAAGCTTTCTTT
CASSIVSKGGRTEAFF
>once|TRBJ1-6|TRBD1|TRBV2
TGTGCCAGCAGACACCGGGACAGGGACTCACCCCTCCACTTT
CASRHRDRDSPLHF
>NA|TRBJ2-5|TRBD1|TRBV15
TGTGCCACCAGCAGAGATGGGGACAGGCAAGAGACCCAGTACTTC
CATSRDGDRQETQYF
>few|TRBJ2-7|TRBD1|TRBV10-3
TGTGCCATCAGTGCCTTGGGGGGACAGGGGGCGCGATACGAGCAGTACTTC
CAISALGGQGARYEQYF
>NA|TRBJ2-7|NA|TRBV7-2
TGTGCCAGCAGCTTAGGGCCGAACGAGCAGTACTTC
CASSLGPNEQYF
>NA|TRBJ2-7|NA|TRBV20-1
TGCAGTGCTAGAGGGTCCTTGACTAGTGGTGCTTACGAGCAGTACTTC
CSARGSLTSGAYEQYF
>NA|TRBJ1-3|NA|TRBV19
TGTGCCAGTAGTAAGGTTAGCGGTGCAAACACCATATATTTT
CASSKVSGANTIYF
>many|TRBJ1-4|NA|TRBV4-3
TGCGCCAGCAGCCAAGAAGGGAAGGTCGAAAAACTGTTTTTT
CASSQEGKVEKLFF
>NA|TRBJ1-3|NA|TRBV15
TGTGCCACCAGCAGAGGAGGAGGGGCTGGAAACACCATATATTTT
CATSRGGGAGNTIYF
>many|TRBJ2-1|NA|TRBV19
TGTGCCAGTAGTGGTAAGTTCAGTGAGCAGTTCTTC
CASSGKFSEQFF
>few|TRBJ1-3|TRBD1|TRBV28
TGTGCCAGCAGTTTGGGACAGGGTCCTGGAAACACCATATATTTT
CASSLGQGPGNTIYF
>NA|TRBJ2-3|TRBD2|TRBV2
TGTGCCAGCAAATCTAGCGGGAGCACAGATACGCAGTATTTT
CASKSSGSTDTQYF
>NA|TRBJ2-6|NA|TRBV20-1
TGCAGTGCTAGACTCTCTGGGGCCAACGTCCTGACTTTC
CSARLSGANVLTF
>NA|TRBJ2-5|TRBD2|TRBV2
TGTGCCAGCAGCGGGGGGGGGGGCGGGGAGACCCAGTACTTC
CASSGGGGGETQYF
>many|TRBJ1-2|NA|TRBV12-3/TRBV12-4
TGTGCCAGCACGCGGCAGGGCGGCTACACCTTC
CASTRQGGYTF
>NA|TRBJ2-5|NA|TRBV6-1
TGTGCCAGCAGTGAGGGACACGGGACCCAGTACTTC
CASSEGHGTQYF
>many|TRBJ2-7|NA|TRBV9
TGTGCCAGCAGCCCTCGGGACCGGGCAGGTCAGGAGCAGTACTTC
CASSPRDRAGQEQYF
>many|TRBJ1-2|TRBD1|TRBV24-1
TGTGCCACCAGTGAAGCCCCGGGACAGGGGGCGAGGGGAGGCTACACCTTC
CATSEAPGQGARGGYTF
>once|TRBJ2-4|NA|TRBV9
TGTGCCAGCAGCGTAGGACAGAACATAGCCAAAAACATTCAGTACTTC
CASSVGQNIAKNIQYF